These 17 T cell receptor beta chains were sequenced from one sample in a study of response to subunit inactivated influenza vaccine. TCRdb called the RT-PCR reads again in MiXCR, with one record for every CDR3 protein. The table lists approximately 530,000 distinct CDR3 sequences, about 7.6% of them singletons. Sequencing was performed on PBMCs from blood, taken roughly 24 months after vaccination. All receptors come from a man aged 50-75 years who received an inactivated influenza vaccine.

This clonotype was counted ten times or more. V is TRBV12-3 or TRBV12-4 and J is TRBJ2-7; tentative D call: TRBD2 (6 bases). The CDR3 consists of 13 residues. Trimming took off 3 bases at V and 2 bases at J, with 8 bases between the two ends. CDR3 coding DNA: TGTGCCAGCAGTTTCTGGGAGGCCTACGAGCAGTACTTC. It yields the protein CASSFWEAYEQYF.

There are a few counts of this clonotype. The V and J genes are TRBV3-1 and TRBJ1-1, with 7 bases fitting TRBD1. The CDR3 consists of 14 residues. Trimming at V came to 4 bases and at J to 3 bases, leaving 5 bases not matched to a gene. Germline CDR1 and CDR2: LGHDT and YNNKEL (reference sequence). CDR3 nucleotides: TGTGCCAGCAGCCCCCGGGGGACAGACACTGAAGCTTTCTTT. Translation gives CASSPRGTDTEAFF.

This clonotype was counted many times. The chain has TRBV12-3 or TRBV12-4 and TRBJ2-2, with a weak D call TRBD1 (5 bases). V lost 6 bases and J lost 2, with 16 bases in between. The CDR3 extends over 16 amino acids. For the CDR3, the DNA is TGTGCCAGCAGCAACGGCTGGACACCCAACACCGGGGAGCTGTTTTTT. Protein: CASSNGWTPNTGELFF.

This clonotype was found a few times. The chain uses TRBV12-3 or TRBV12-4 and TRBJ2-2; D may match TRBD1 or TRBD2 (5 bases each). CDR3 length equals 15 residues. Trimming took 2 bases from V and 3 from J, leaving 10 bases between them. In DNA form, the CDR3 reads TGTGCCAGCAGTTTAAACAGAGGGGACACCGGGGAGCTGTTTTTT. Translated: CASSLNRGDTGELFF.

A few counts support this clonotype. The chain couples TRBV2 to TRBJ1-5, with D possibly being TRBD1 (6 bases). Germline loops: CDR1 SNHLY, CDR2 FYNNEI. The V end lost 6 bases, the J end lost 0 bases, and 12 bases lay between the germline ends. The CDR3 covers 15 residues. The CDR3 loop reads CASRKDRYSNQPQHF. The CDR3 DNA sequence: TGTGCCAGCAGGAAGGACAGATATAGCAATCAGCCCCAGCATTTT.

This rearrangement joins TRBV7-9 to TRBJ2-2; possible D gene TRBD1, 5 bases. Trimming left V 4 bases short and J 8 bases short, with 23 bases between. Germline CDR1 is SEHNR and CDR2 is FQNEAQ (reference sequence). The CDR3 loop spans 17 amino acids. CDR3 coding DNA: TGTGCCAGCAGCTCCATTTTGACAGCACCGAAAGTGGGGGAGCTGTTTTTT. Amino acids: CASSSILTAPKVGELFF.

The chain joins TRBV5-6 to TRBJ2-4; D ambiguous. V gave up 0 bases and J gave up 8 bases, with 9 bases separating them. Germline CDR1 reads SGHDT; CDR2 reads YYEEEE. CDR3 length: 13 residues. The CDR3: CASSLAGMYIQYF. Here the CDR3 DNA reads TGTGCCAGCAGCTTGGCTGGCATGTACATTCAGTACTTC.

This clonotype was detected a few times. This rearrangement joins TRBV12-3 or TRBV12-4 to TRBJ2-3, with D perhaps TRBD1 or TRBD2 (5 bases each). The CDR3 length is 14 residues. V gave up 2 bases and J gave up 3 bases, with 9 bases separating them. CDR3: CASSLMGETDTQYF. CDR3 sequence (DNA): TGTGCCAGCAGTTTAATGGGGGAAACAGATACGCAGTATTTT.

There are a few counts of this clonotype. J is TRBJ2-2 and V is TRBV29-1; D is ambiguous. Per the germline V gene, CDR1 is SQVTM and CDR2 is ANQGSEA. The CDR3 covers 11 residues. Between the trimmed V and J ends, which lost 7 bases and 7 bases, there was a span of 10 bases. The CDR3 region is CSAQKGGELFF. The CDR3 nucleotides read TGCAGCGCACAAAAGGGCGGGGAGCTGTTTTTT.

This clonotype showed up just a few times. The V gene is TRBV7-8, the J gene TRBJ2-7, with D perhaps given as TRBD1 or TRBD2 (6 bases each). CDR1 is SGHVS, CDR2 FQNEAQ, per germline. V shed 5 bases and J shed 3 bases, with 14 bases lying between them. This CDR3 spans 14 amino acids. CDR3 protein: CASSEPGASYEQYF. Written as DNA, the CDR3 is TGTGCCAGCAGCGAACCGGGGGCCAGCTACGAGCAGTACTTC.

The sample holds many counts of this clonotype. J is TRBJ2-1 and V is TRBV29-1; D is uncertain. Germline assignment: CDR1 SQVTM and CDR2 ANQGSEA. V lost 7 bases, J lost 0 bases, and 13 bases lay in between. CDR3 length equals 14 residues. In DNA form, the CDR3 reads TGCAGCGCTCCGGACCACAGCTCCTACAATGAGCAGTTCTTC. This translates into CSAPDHSSYNEQFF.

The V call is TRBV5-1, the J call TRBJ1-2; the D gene is possibly TRBD1 (5 bases). The germline gives CDR1 SGHRS, CDR2 YFSETQ. Trimming took off 0 bases at V and 1 base at J, with 7 bases between the two ends. This CDR3 is built from 14 residues. The DNA of the CDR3 is TGCGCCAGCAGCTTGGATCAGGGTAACTATGGCTACACCTTC. Protein: CASSLDQGNYGYTF.

This clonotype has a handful of counts. Sequence at one end of the junction differs from germline and may be a read error. The CDR3 region has the DNA TGTGCCAGCAGCCAGGACTGGACAGCTGTTAATGAAAAACCGTTTTTT. Its protein product is CASSQDWTAVNEKPFF. The chain uses TRBV4-2 and TRBJ1-4; TRBD1 might be the D (6 bases). This CDR3 comprises 16 residues. CDR1 is LGHNA, CDR2 YNFKEQ, per germline.

Ten or more counts support this clonotype. The V gene is TRBV10-3, the J gene TRBJ2-2, with D perhaps assigned TRBD1 or TRBD2 (5 bases each). The CDR3 consists of 17 residues. The germline CDR1 and CDR2 sequences are ENHRY and SYGVKD. V was trimmed by 10 bases and J by 5 bases, leaving 26 bases between them. The CDR3 DNA sequence: TGTGCCACCTTCGGCGGGCAGGGTACAGGTTGGACCGGGGAGCTGTTTTTT. Translated, it gives CATFGGQGTGWTGELFF.

The chain couples TRBV12-3 or TRBV12-4 to TRBJ2-5, with a tentative D call TRBD2 (5 bases). The CDR3 sequence is 15 residues long. The germline V and J ends were trimmed by 4 bases and 6 bases, with 18 bases remaining between them. The CDR3 DNA follows: TGTGCCAGCAGTTCCCGGACTGTTCGGCGGAAGACCCAGTACTTC. Translation gives CASSSRTVRRKTQYF.

This clonotype was observed a handful of times. This chain uses TRBV7-2 with TRBJ2-2; D is uncertain. This CDR3 has 14 residues. CDR1 and CDR2 (germline): SGHTA, FQGNSA. Trimming shortened V by 4 bases and J by 0 bases, and 6 bases separated the two germline ends. The CDR3 here is CASSSQPNTGELFF. CDR3 DNA: TGTGCCAGCAGCTCACAGCCGAACACCGGGGAGCTGTTTTTT.

Many counts were recorded for this clonotype. The V call is TRBV11-2, the J call TRBJ2-2, with 8 positions matching TRBD1. The germline CDR1 and CDR2 sequences are SGHAT and FQNNGV. This CDR3 is built from 16 residues. Losses at the gene ends were 4 bases for V and 4 bases for J; bases not matched to a gene: 8. The CDR3 reads CASSSLGQGLTGELFF. DNA for the CDR3: TGTGCCAGCAGCTCACTTGGACAGGGACTCACCGGGGAGCTGTTTTTT.